The count of the clone carrying this TCR beta chain is one. Method: immunoSEQ multiplex PCR; TCRdb's copy keeps in-frame clones and lacks some. The sample lists about 480,000 clones, 88% seen once, with 1.5% to 2% in the top ten. The data are from a study of blood T cell repertoires in COVID-19. Participants, roughly 18 to 90 years old, spanned 25 or so US areas. Clinical histories supplied by participants themselves formed the basis of cohort assignment. Germline V gives CDR1 MRHNA, CDR2 SNTAGT. The CDR3 consists of 19 residues. Trimming cost V 2 bases and J 2 bases; bases outside gene matches: 14. The chain has TRBV6-4 and TRBJ1-5; 8 bases are shared with TRBD1. The TCR sequence derives from a woman aged 40 to 50 who had recovered from COVID-19. The specimen sequenced was PBMCs or T cells enriched from blood (not recorded which). The CDR3 reads CASSDPPKDRVSGNQPQHF. In DNA form, the CDR3 reads TGTGCCAGCAGTGACCCCCCTAAGGACAGGGTAAGTGGCAATCAGCCCCAGCATTTT.